This T cell receptor (beta chain) is from a study of regulatory T cells in long-lasting Graves disease. Study-wide results and caveats: There was favoring of TRBV28, TRBJ1-2 and TRBJ2-5 in persistent disease. New patients shared 750 to 1,000 public clonotypes, fewer than the approximately 3,000 shared by persistent patients.

The time point here: newly diagnosed GD, antithyroid drugs for less than 3 months. Generation of the TCR library employed RNA extracted from PBMCs. This clonotype was found many times. Its antigen is unidentified. iRepertoire HTBI primers and Arm-PCR of CDR3 regions built TCR beta libraries. From the multiplex PCR reads, TCRdb called clonotypes with MiXCR, one entry per CDR3 protein. Among 350,000 to 450,000 distinct CDR3 sequences listed, approximately 15% were seen once. In germline, CDR1 is SNHLY, CDR2 FYNNEI. V was shortened by 3 bases and J by 4 bases, with 7 bases between the two germline ends. CDR3 length: 13 residues. The same data also contributed to another study, on T cells in Graves' hyperthyroidism and ophthalmopathy. As reported in that work: With a duration under 2 months, the hyperthyroidism was newly diagnosed in patients aged 18 to 65. A set of HTBI primers served as the primers for a first-round RT-PCR of the TCR CDR3.

The source material was peripheral blood mononuclear cells (PBMCs), sampled at new diagnosis, from a patient treated with antithyroid drugs. This TCR derives from a man in his forties with Graves disease. The chain joins TRBV2 to TRBJ1-3; D is unclear. The DNA of the CDR3 is TGTGCCAGCAGTGATGTTTGGGGAAACACCATATATTTT. Residues: CASSDVWGNTIYF.